The present T cell receptor beta chain was sequenced within a study of identifying expanded T cells in peripheral blood. Study results and limitations: Over around two and four weeks, about 15 and 18 clones changed, versus 1.2 between replicates. Two-week clone count variance significantly increased as total template count grew.

Healthy donors had no documented immune events, such as infections, while sampled. Remarks on this clone: Its antigen is currently unknown.

Generated by immunoSEQ multiplex PCR, the TCRdb table keeps only in-frame clones and is missing some. The sample records some 78,000 clones, more than 70% being singletons. V shed 5 bases, J shed 5 bases, and the junction held 8 bases outside the gene matches. Per the germline V gene, CDR1 is SEHNR and CDR2 is FQNEAQ (reference sequence). CDR3 size: 15 residues. The gene calls are TRBV7-9 and TRBJ1-5; 8 bases are shared with TRBD1. This clonotype was sampled from a person aged 18 to 70 in good health. The specimen sequenced was blood. The CDR3 nucleotides are TGTGCCAGCAGCGAACAGGGGGGCCCTGATCAGCCCCAGCATTTT. Translating it yields CASSEQGGPDQPQHF.